These T cell receptor beta chains were read from a single sample in a study of blood T cell repertoires in COVID-19. Some clones are missing from TCRdb's copy, which holds only in-frame ones; the method was immunoSEQ multiplex PCR. The sample shows roughly 320,000 clones, 90% to 95% of them seen only once. The sample taken for sequencing was PBMCs or T cells enriched from blood (not recorded which). These receptors were obtained from a woman in her 30s who had been exposed to COVID-19. Both conserved end residues are part of each CDR3. Each record gives: CDR3 protein, J gene, V gene, CDR3 length.

cdr3_aa: CASSWTGGTEAFF
j_call: TRBJ1-1
v_call: TRBV5-6
cdr3_length: 13

cdr3_aa: CASSQLGTSGGTDTQYF
j_call: TRBJ2-3
v_call: TRBV4-2
cdr3_length: 17

cdr3_aa: CSVGQGSTDTQYF
j_call: TRBJ2-3
v_call: TRBV29-1
cdr3_length: 13

cdr3_aa: CASSPPNTF
j_call: TRBJ1-2
v_call: TRBV28
cdr3_length: 9

cdr3_aa: CASSLQGSNGYTF
j_call: TRBJ1-2
v_call: TRBV5-4
cdr3_length: 13

cdr3_aa: CASSLGSDLGNEQFF
j_call: TRBJ2-1
v_call: TRBV5-1
cdr3_length: 15

cdr3_aa: CARSDYSGVSTDTQYF
j_call: TRBJ2-3
v_call: TRBV7-5
cdr3_length: 16

cdr3_aa: CASRALDTQYF
j_call: TRBJ2-3
v_call: TRBV11-1
cdr3_length: 11

cdr3_aa: CASSVDPRANSYEQYF
j_call: TRBJ2-7
v_call: TRBV9
cdr3_length: 16

cdr3_aa: CASSSGQNSGANVLTF
j_call: TRBJ2-6
v_call: TRBV7-6
cdr3_length: 16

cdr3_aa: CASSLRTSGAGRQETQYF
j_call: TRBJ2-5
v_call: TRBV27
cdr3_length: 18

cdr3_aa: CASSSFLQQDNYGYTF
j_call: TRBJ1-2
v_call: TRBV7-2
cdr3_length: 16

cdr3_aa: CASSDVKRRDSPLHF
j_call: TRBJ1-6
v_call: TRBV10-2
cdr3_length: 15

cdr3_aa: CASSSRDSVYGYTF
j_call: TRBJ1-2
v_call: TRBV19
cdr3_length: 14

cdr3_aa: CATRGTGLNEKLFF
j_call: TRBJ1-4
v_call: TRBV10-3
cdr3_length: 14

cdr3_aa: CASSLGRRYTF
j_call: TRBJ1-2
v_call: TRBV5-8
cdr3_length: 11

cdr3_aa: CASSLWSGGYYNEQFF
j_call: TRBJ2-1
v_call: TRBV27
cdr3_length: 16

cdr3_aa: CARSFCRRLASYNEQFF
j_call: TRBJ2-1
v_call: TRBV5-3
cdr3_length: 17